Listed below are T cell receptor beta chains from one sample, sequenced in a study of T cell repertoires in cytomegalovirus infection. These receptors lack a known antigen. TCRdb ran MiXCR on the reads and lists one entry per CDR3 protein. The table shows about 89,000 distinct CDR3 sequences, with less than 30% occurring only once. The sequenced sample was CD8+ T cells from cultured PBMCs, obtained from culture after CMV antigen stimulation. These receptors originate from a human donor in good health (CMV status not recorded). Some clones in this sample may be carry-over from other donors' samples. Each CDR3 is given with its conserved first and last residue. Fields, in order: V gene, CDR3 protein.

TRBV6-1 | CASSTSYGYTF
TRBV7-9 | CASSFLQPGGTEAFF
TRBV7-9 | CASEEGLEQYF
TRBV7-6 | CASSRRGGPDTQYF
TRBV3-1 | CASSQMYEQYF
TRBV27 | CASSPLAGGDNEQFF
TRBV9 | CASSVAPQPAYTDTQYF
TRBV6-1 | CASQEVYGNTIYF
TRBV6-5 | CASSYSAPGDTQYF
TRBV12-3/TRBV12-4 | CASSLIGTSNEQFF
TRBV12-3/TRBV12-4 | CASRPPGQGTQEQYF
TRBV27 | CASSLWGLVDQPQHF
TRBV12-3/TRBV12-4 | CASRKDSNQETQYF
TRBV19 | CASSSRDDTEAFF
TRBV12-3/TRBV12-4 | CASSSPTDPNYSNQPQHF
TRBV30 | CAWSSDRAPFNYGYTF
TRBV7-9 | CASSTRQGNEQFF
TRBV28 | CASTRQYEAFF
TRBV3-1 | CASSQEAGGDVF
TRBV11-2 | CASSFPADRVNTGELFF
TRBV7-9 | CASSLDSNNEQFF
TRBV19 | CASSIMTTDTQYF
TRBV27 | CASSPRGGRTDTQYF
TRBV28 | CASSLPLLTGNTEAFF
TRBV5-1 | CASSLGGDYNEQFF
TRBV28 | CASGPTAGNQPQHF
TRBV18 | CASSPFSGSNTGELFF
TRBV7-8 | CASSLVVELAGGQETQYF
TRBV27 | CASRLMGNTEAFF
TRBV6-7 | CAISTFPGEKGTEAFF
TRBV7-2 | CASNHLLAGGDTQYF
TRBV6-2/TRBV6-3 | CASRTTDGNTEAFF
TRBV7-8 | CASSLDSAGELFF
TRBV28 | CASSFPSRASGGADTQYF
TRBV19 | CASSMSYEQFF
TRBV4-1 | CASSRGTSGASLYEQYF
TRBV27 | CASSPTTSGGIYEQYF
TRBV19 | CASSNGQATSYNEQFF
TRBV7-9 | CASSLVSEGQPQHF
TRBV7-9 | CASSFIAGTSYEQYF
TRBV5-1 | CASSTGQGVLSEAFF